The present entry profiles one TCR beta chain with its context. Its antigen is unidentified. PCR was performed a second time for about 7 to 11 cycles using a sample-barcoded 5' primer and a J-beta primer mix. MiXCR, run by TCRdb on the 5' RACE reads, gives a single entry per CDR3 protein. The sample carries about 800,000 distinct CDR3 sequences, around a quarter recorded once. Total RNA, at least 5 micrograms per sample, came from PBMCs. The sample is drawn from a study of blood T cells in healthy people across ages. Study-level results: Per million T cells, the diversity of TCR beta decreased roughly linearly as age advanced.

The germline CDR1 and CDR2 sequences are MNHNY and SVGAGI (reference sequence). CDR3 length equals 13 residues. V was cut by 6 bases and J by 4 bases, with 9 bases left in between. This sample also appeared in a second study, on T cells of mothers and their children. Turning to that study: Using the M1S primer, the second PCR added sample barcodes along with 2-4 random nucleotides. A slight, non-significant increase in overlap was found for related mother-child pairs relative to unrelated pairs.

The clonotype originates from a boy between 10 and 17 years old in good health. Sequenced: blood. The genes are TRBV6-6 and TRBJ2-2; D might be TRBD2 (7 bases). CDR3 protein: CASRGGATGELFF. CDR3 coding DNA: TGTGCCAGCAGGGGGGGGGCCACCGGGGAGCTGTTTTTT.